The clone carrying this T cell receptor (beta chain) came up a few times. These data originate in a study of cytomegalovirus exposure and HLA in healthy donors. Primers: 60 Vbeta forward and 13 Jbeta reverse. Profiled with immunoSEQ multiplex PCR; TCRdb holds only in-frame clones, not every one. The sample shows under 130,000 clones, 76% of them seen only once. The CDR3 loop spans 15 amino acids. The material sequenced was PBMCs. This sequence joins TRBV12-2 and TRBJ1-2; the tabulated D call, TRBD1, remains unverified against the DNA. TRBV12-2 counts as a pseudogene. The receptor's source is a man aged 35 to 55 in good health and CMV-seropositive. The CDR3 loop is CASRLAGGAWYGYTF. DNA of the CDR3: TGTGCAAGTCGCTTAGCAGGGGGCGCATGGTATGGCTACACCTTC.